The 22 T cell receptor beta chains presented below share a single source sample, sequenced in a study of cytomegalovirus exposure and HLA in healthy donors. The PCR contained 60 Vbeta and 13 Jbeta primers. Produced via immunoSEQ multiplex PCR; TCRdb's table is partial and in-frame only. The table lists some 200,000 clones, around 79% of them singletons. Sequencing was done on a sample of PBMCs. The origin of the receptors is a male donor in good health and CMV-seropositive.

The chain employs TRBV18 and TRBJ1-2; 7 bases agree with TRBD1. The V gene end was trimmed by 6 bases and the J gene end by 2 bases; junction bases not matched to a gene: 15. Germline-derived CDR1 and CDR2 are KGHSH and LQKENI. The CDR3 extends over 17 amino acids. The CDR3 nucleotides read TGTGCCAGCTCGCGCGGGACAGACGGCTCGAAGAACTATGGCTACACCTTC. As protein: CASSRGTDGSKNYGYTF.

The chain employs TRBV5-4 and TRBJ2-7, with 9 positions matching TRBD1. Germline V gene sequence: CDR1 SGHNT, CDR2 YYREEE (reference sequence). The CDR3 runs 14 residues. Germline trimming cut 4 bases from V and 6 bases from J; bases unmatched to any gene: 8. The CDR3 DNA is TGTGCCAGCAGCGGAACAGGGGGCTTTGGCGAGCAGTACTTC. This codes for CASSGTGGFGEQYF.

This sequence joins TRBV19 and TRBJ1-1; 8 bases fit TRBD1. Germline assignment: CDR1 LNHDA and CDR2 SQIVND (reference sequence). V was pared by 8 bases and J by 0 bases, with 11 bases of the junction left unmatched. The CDR3 loop spans 16 amino acids. Here the CDR3 DNA reads TGTGCCAGTTGGGACAGGCGAAGAAATATGAACACTGAAGCTTTCTTT. Its translation: CASWDRRRNMNTEAFF.

The V gene is TRBV5-8, the J gene TRBJ1-3; D gene uncertain. This CDR3 comprises 15 residues. The V end was cut by 0 bases, the J end by 0 bases, with 7 bases between. Germline values: CDR1 SGHTS, CDR2 YDEGEE. In DNA form, the CDR3 reads TGTGCCAGCAGCTTGGTACAGAACTCTGGAAACACCATATATTTT. Translation gives CASSLVQNSGNTIYF.

The chain is built from TRBV27 and TRBJ2-1; TRBD2 matches at 8 bases. The V gene's germline CDR1 is MNHEY and CDR2 SMNVEV (reference sequence). V lost 5 bases to trimming and J lost 8 bases; unmatched junction nucleotides: 11. The CDR3 runs 15 residues. The DNA for the CDR3 is TGTGCCAGCAGTGACCAGGGGACTAGAGGTCATGAGCAGTTCTTC. Translation gives CASSDQGTRGHEQFF.

The genes are TRBV4-2 and TRBJ2-1, with TRBD2 matching 8 bases. Germline loops: CDR1 LGHNA, CDR2 YNFKEQ. The CDR3 covers 17 residues. V shed 4 bases, J shed 7 bases, and the junction held 15 bases outside the gene matches. The CDR3 bases are TGTGCCAGCAGCCGGAATAGCGGGATTGAGAAAGGGAATGAGCAGTTCTTC. It encodes CASSRNSGIEKGNEQFF.

The genes are TRBV2 and TRBJ1-2, with TRBD1 matching 7 bases. The CDR3 sequence is 13 residues long. The V and J ends lost 9 bases and 2 bases, in that order; junction bases with no gene match: 6. In germline, CDR1 is SNHLY, CDR2 FYNNEI. CDR3 DNA: TGTGCCAGGGCTGGGACAGTGAACTATGGCTACACCTTC. It specifies CARAGTVNYGYTF.

This clone was picked up a small number of times. This rearrangement joins TRBV29-1 to TRBJ2-1; 10 positions match TRBD2. Trimming at V came to 3 bases and at J to 9 bases, leaving 5 bases not matched to a gene. The CDR3 length is 13 residues. Germline V gene sequence: CDR1 SQVTM, CDR2 ANQGSEA. CDR3 sequence reads: CSVDGLAGVEQFF. CDR3 coding DNA: TGCAGCGTTGATGGGCTAGCGGGAGTTGAGCAGTTCTTC.

This sequence joins TRBV5-1 and TRBJ2-5, with TRBD1 matching over 7 bases. CDR1 is SGHRS, CDR2 YFSETQ, per germline. This CDR3 has 14 residues. V lost 4 bases and J lost 2; bases outside the gene matches: 5. CDR3: CASSVRTGQETQYF. Here the CDR3 DNA reads TGCGCCAGCAGCGTACGGACAGGTCAAGAGACCCAGTACTTC.

This clone is a singleton in its sample. The chain has TRBV6-5 and TRBJ2-5; TRBD2 aligns across 7 bases. V trimming: 6 bases; J trimming: 2 bases; junction bases outside the gene matches: 3. From germline, CDR1 is MNHEY and CDR2 SVGAGI. The CDR3 spans 13 residues. CDR3 loop: CASSLGLQETQYF. CDR3 in DNA: TGTGCCAGCAGCCTGGGACTACAAGAGACCCAGTACTTC.

The J gene is TRBJ1-5, the V gene TRBV5-6, with 8 bases matching TRBD1. The CDR3 loop spans 15 amino acids. Germline CDR1 is SGHDT and CDR2 is YYEEEE. The V gene end was trimmed by 7 bases and the J gene end by 7 bases; junction bases not matched to a gene: 13. CDR3 loop: CASSYGTGLRQPQHF. The CDR3, as DNA: TGTGCCAGCTCGTATGGGACAGGCTTGCGGCAGCCCCAGCATTTT.

J is TRBJ2-6 and V is TRBV6-5, with a tentative D call TRBD1 (5 bases). The CDR3 length is 13 residues. Trimming left V 6 bases short and J 4 bases short, with 7 bases between. Per germline, CDR1 MNHEY and CDR2 SVGAGI. The CDR3 region is CASRGLGANVLTF. The CDR3 DNA is TGTGCCAGCAGGGGGCTAGGGGCCAACGTCCTGACTTTC.

The J gene is TRBJ2-1, the V gene TRBV6-1; 10 nucleotides line up with TRBD2. The junction had 5 bases not matched to a gene; V was cut back by 2 bases and J by 1 base. Germline lookup yields CDR1 MNHNS and CDR2 SASEGT. The CDR3 contains 17 residues. This CDR3 reads CASSERLAGGSYNEQFF. DNA for the CDR3: TGTGCCAGCAGTGAACGTTTAGCGGGGGGATCCTACAATGAGCAGTTCTTC.

The V call is TRBV7-8, the J call TRBJ2-7, with 11 bases lining up with TRBD1. CDR1 is SGHVS, CDR2 FQNEAQ, per germline. The CDR3 is 15 amino acids. V trimming: 6 bases; J trimming: 1 base; junction bases outside the gene matches: 5. The chain's CDR3 is CASRGGTGGSYEQYF. CDR3 bases: TGTGCCAGCAGAGGTGGGACAGGGGGATCCTACGAGCAGTACTTC.

The chain is built from TRBV6-5 and TRBJ2-1; TRBD1 matches at 7 bases. Per the germline V gene, CDR1 is MNHEY and CDR2 is SVGAGI. The CDR3 covers 14 residues. V was clipped by 7 bases and J by 1 base; unmatched bases: 4. CDR3 bases: TGTGCCAGCATGCCAGGGGGATCCTACAATGAGCAGTTCTTC. Protein product: CASMPGGSYNEQFF.

The V call is TRBV29-1, the J call TRBJ2-3; the match to TRBD1 covers 9 bases. CDR1 and CDR2 (germline): SQVTM, ANQGSEA. Trimming at V came to 5 bases and at J to 1 base, leaving 7 bases not matched to a gene. The CDR3 totals 15 residues. In nucleotides, the CDR3 is TGCAGCGTTAGGGGGGACAGGGACGGCACAGATACGCAGTATTTT. It specifies CSVRGDRDGTDTQYF.

As concerns this clone: Other DNA sequences in this sample translate to the same CDR3. The chain links TRBV7-2 to TRBJ2-3; 8 nucleotides agree with TRBD1. Per germline, CDR1 SGHTA and CDR2 FQGNSA. V shed 4 bases, J shed 12 bases, and the junction held 12 bases outside the gene matches. The CDR3 totals 14 residues. The CDR3 nucleotides read TGTGCCAGCAGCTCCCGCGACAGGGGAGGTACACAGTATTTT. Amino acids: CASSSRDRGGTQYF.

The chain uses TRBV9 and TRBJ1-3; D not certain. The CDR3 has 15 residues. Germline CDR1 reads SGDLS; CDR2 reads YYNGEE. V shed 2 bases and J shed 0 bases, with 9 bases lying between them. The CDR3 nucleotides read TGTGCCAGCAGCGTCAATTCTAACTCTGGAAACACCATATATTTT. It specifies CASSVNSNSGNTIYF. The variable domain in full, with the rest retrieved from reference TRBV9 and TRBJ1-3, is DSGVTQTPKHLITATGQRVTLRCSPRSGDLSVYWYQQSLDQGLQFLIQYYNGEERAKGNILERFSAQQFPDLHSELNLSSLELGDSALYFCASSVNSNSGNTIYFGEGSWLTVV.

This clone was observed a handful of times. The rearrangement links TRBV7-2 to TRBJ2-7; D may be TRBD1 (6 bases). The V gene's germline CDR1 is SGHTA and CDR2 FQGNSA. CDR3 length equals 14 residues. V was shortened by 3 bases and J by 4 bases, with 13 bases between the two germline ends. CDR3: CASSFQLGGYEQYF. The CDR3 region has the DNA TGTGCCAGCAGCTTCCAATTAGGGGGATACGAGCAGTACTTC.

This sequence joins TRBV6-1 and TRBJ1-6; 7 nucleotides agree with TRBD1. CDR1 and CDR2 from the germline V gene are MNHNS and SASEGT. The CDR3 consists of 13 residues. V dropped 8 bases and J dropped 9; count of bases not matched to a gene: 7. The CDR3 DNA sequence: TGTGCCAGCGGGTCGTACAGGGGTTCACCCCTCCACTTT. It encodes CASGSYRGSPLHF.

This sequence joins TRBV7-3 and TRBJ2-1, with D possibly being TRBD2 (6 bases). The length of the CDR3 is 19 residues. V was pared by 5 bases and J by 0 bases, with 23 bases between. Germline V gene data show CDR1 as SGHTA and CDR2 as FQGTGA. CDR3 DNA: TGTGCCAGCAGCCCTACCGACCGGCGGGACCTGAGCTCCTACAATGAGCAGTTCTTC. This codes for CASSPTDRRDLSSYNEQFF.

This chain connects TRBV6-5 to TRBJ2-2; weak D call: TRBD1 (5 bases). V lost 8 bases, J lost 8 bases, and 15 bases lay in between. The CDR3 spans 13 residues. Per the germline V gene, CDR1 is MNHEY and CDR2 is SVGAGI. The chain's CDR3 is CASLKAGKGELFF. DNA for the CDR3: TGTGCCAGCTTGAAGGCAGGGAAGGGGGAGCTGTTTTTT.